The 13 T cell receptor beta chains below come from one sample, sequenced in a study of T cell responses to AZD1222 COVID-19 vaccine. TCRdb's table, derived via immunoSEQ multiplex PCR, lists solely in-frame clones and lacks some. The table shows 200,000 or so clones, with over 85% occurring only once. This sample comprised peripheral blood, obtained 28 days after the second AZD1222 dose. The receptors shown here come from an adult who received the AZD1222 COVID-19 vaccine.

J is TRBJ2-5 and V is TRBV12-3 or TRBV12-4, with TRBD1 identical over 8 bases. Losses at the gene ends were 4 bases for V and 7 bases for J; bases not matched to a gene: 5. This CDR3 region has 13 residues. This CDR3 is CASSSGQEGTQYF. DNA of the CDR3: TGTGCCAGCAGTTCGGGACAGGAAGGGACCCAGTACTTC.

The chain employs TRBV5-6 and TRBJ1-1; possibly TRBD1 for D (5 bases). V lost 2 bases, J lost 10 bases, and 18 bases lay in between. Germline loops: CDR1 SGHDT, CDR2 YYEEEE. This CDR3 contains 14 residues. CDR3 sequence (DNA): TGTGCCAGCAGCTTTCAGGGCTTGGCACTGGGAGCTTTCTTT. The encoded protein is CASSFQGLALGAFF.

The chain employs TRBV6-1 and TRBJ1-6, with D tentatively TRBD1 (5 bases). The V end was cut by 2 bases, the J end by 14 bases, with 19 bases between. Germline loops: CDR1 MNHNS, CDR2 SASEGT. CDR3 length equals 15 residues. CDR3 protein: CASSESATAPGALHF. CDR3 DNA: TGTGCCAGCAGTGAAAGCGCGACAGCCCCGGGAGCCCTCCACTTT.

This rearrangement joins TRBV19 to TRBJ1-2; no clear D. CDR3 length: 13 amino acids. The germline V and J ends were trimmed by 4 bases and 6 bases, with 12 bases remaining between them. Germline V gene data show CDR1 as LNHDA and CDR2 as SQIVND (reference sequence). Written as DNA, the CDR3 is TGTGCCAGTAGTAGGGCCAGGCAGAATGGCTACACCTTC. It codes for CASSRARQNGYTF.

V usage is TRBV7-2 and J usage is TRBJ2-7, with 7 positions matching TRBD1. Unmatched junction bases numbered 5, after V lost 0 bases and J lost 3 bases. The CDR3 runs 15 residues. Per germline, CDR1 SGHTA and CDR2 FQGNSA. CDR3 in DNA: TGTGCCAGCAGCTTAGCGACAGGGATTAACTACGAGCAGTACTTC. Translating it yields CASSLATGINYEQYF.

A single count supports this clone. The V gene is TRBV7-9, the J gene TRBJ1-1, with unresolved D. V lost 5 bases, J lost 1 base, and 8 bases lay in between. Germline values: CDR1 SEHNR, CDR2 FQNEAQ (reference sequence). The CDR3 consists of 13 residues. CDR3 sequence reads: CASSRESNTEAFF. In DNA, the CDR3 is TGTGCCAGCAGCCGGGAGTCGAACACTGAAGCTTTCTTT.

The chain is built from TRBV28 and TRBJ2-2; D possibly corresponds to TRBD1 (5 bases). Per germline, CDR1 MDHEN and CDR2 SYDVKM. V shed 7 bases and J shed 7 bases, with 13 bases lying between them. The CDR3 contains 13 residues. DNA of the CDR3: TGTGCCAGCAAGTCAGGGCCGGTCGGGGAGCTGTTTTTT. Translation: CASKSGPVGELFF.

The CDR3 here is CASSGATTQYF. The CDR3 coding sequence is TGTGCCAGCAGCGGGGCAACGACCCAGTACTTC. The V call is TRBV9, the J call TRBJ2-5; D not resolved. Germline V gene lookup returns CDR1 SGDLS and CDR2 YYNGEE. The CDR3 sequence is 11 residues long. The germline V and J ends were trimmed by 3 bases and 7 bases, with 7 bases remaining between them.

The chain links TRBV12-3 or TRBV12-4 to TRBJ2-2; D is uncertain. V was shortened by 2 bases and J by 8 bases, with 9 bases between the two germline ends. CDR3 length: 13 residues. The CDR3 region is CASSLTALGELFF. The DNA for the CDR3 is TGTGCCAGCAGTTTAACGGCCCTGGGGGAGCTGTTTTTT.

The sample holds one count of this clone. V and J are TRBV6-6 and TRBJ1-1; tentatively, D is TRBD1 (5 bases). The V gene's germline CDR1 is MNHNY and CDR2 SVGAGI (reference sequence). CDR3 length: 12 amino acids. V was pared by 6 bases and J by 2 bases, with 7 bases between. The CDR3 DNA is TGTGCCAGCAGGCAGGGAAACACTGAAGCTTTCTTT. Residues: CASRQGNTEAFF.

This clone has just a few counts. The CDR3 DNA sequence: TGTGCCAGTAGTGCGGGACAGGGGATTAGCAATCAGCCCCAGCATTTT. This encodes CASSAGQGISNQPQHF. V gene TRBV19 combines with J gene TRBJ1-5; 10 nucleotides line up with TRBD1. CDR1 is LNHDA, CDR2 SQIVND, per germline (reference sequence). The trim removed 5 bases at V and 0 bases at J, leaving 4 bases unmatched. The CDR3 totals 16 residues.

The chain couples TRBV5-1 to TRBJ2-2, with TRBD1 matching over 8 bases. Germline V gene lookup returns CDR1 SGHRS and CDR2 YFSETQ. The length of the CDR3 is 16 residues. Unmatched junction bases numbered 8, after V lost 7 bases and J lost 0 bases. CDR3 bases: TGCGCCAGCCACCCTGAGACAGGGGCGAACACCGGGGAGCTGTTTTTT. It is translated as CASHPETGANTGELFF. Complete variable domain (other parts from reference TRBV5-1 and TRBJ2-2): KAGVTQTPRYLIKTRGQQVTLSCSPISGHRSVSWYQQTPGQGLQFLFEYFSETQRNKGNFPGRFSGRQFSNSRSEMNVSTLELGDSALYLCASHPETGANTGELFFGEGSRLTVL.

V is TRBV7-9 and J is TRBJ2-1; D is possibly TRBD1 or TRBD2 (5 bases each). CDR1 is SEHNR, CDR2 FQNEAQ, per germline (reference sequence). Between the trimmed V and J ends, which lost 0 bases and 6 bases, there was a span of 15 bases. This CDR3 is 16 amino acids long. The CDR3 DNA reads as TGTGCCAGCAGCTTAGCGGGGCTGGGACGGGGCAATGAGCAGTTCTTC. Translation: CASSLAGLGRGNEQFF.